These T cell receptor beta chains were read from a single sample in a study of post-analysis software for immune sequencing data. Each CDR3 protein gets one entry after TCRdb re-called the PCR reads with MiXCR. The data show hundreds of thousands of distinct CDR3 sequences, 59% seen once. Sequences were obtained from blood. The receptors were gathered from a girl under 10 years old with multiple sclerosis. Both conserved end residues are part of each CDR3. The D gene is left open where the match is weak. Rows may omit the clone size; those that give it use once, few, many or a size class.

D: TRBD1; J: TRBJ1-2; size: few; V: TRBV29-1; CDR3: CSVFGTDKVYGYTF; DNA: TGCAGCGTGTTCGGGACAGACAAAGTCTATGGCTACACCTTC
D: NA; J: TRBJ1-5; size: few; V: TRBV6-5; CDR3: CASSYSEGNQPQHF; DNA: TGTGCCAGCAGTTACTCCGAGGGCAATCAGCCCCAGCATTTT
D: TRBD2; J: TRBJ2-5; size: NA; V: TRBV4-1; CDR3: CASSQDRLAGWGETQYF; DNA: TGCGCCAGCAGCCAAGATAGGCTAGCGGGATGGGGGGAGACCCAGTACTTC
D: NA; J: TRBJ2-7; size: few; V: TRBV20-1; CDR3: CSASRLYEQYF; DNA: TGCAGTGCTAGCCGTCTCTACGAGCAGTACTTC
D: NA; J: TRBJ2-3; size: NA; V: TRBV12-3/TRBV12-4; CDR3: CASSRFQGGPGNTSTDTQYF; DNA: TGTGCCAGCAGCCGATTTCAGGGAGGCCCAGGGAACACTAGCACAGATACGCAGTATTTT
D: TRBD2; J: TRBJ2-5; size: NA; V: TRBV7-2; CDR3: CASSLGLGLAGTQETQYF; DNA: TGTGCCAGCAGCTTAGGACTAGGGCTAGCGGGGACTCAAGAGACCCAGTACTTC
D: TRBD2; J: TRBJ2-6; size: NA; V: TRBV7-2; CDR3: CASSLDAGAAGANVLTF; DNA: TGTGCCAGCAGCTTAGACGCGGGAGCAGCAGGGGCCAACGTCCTGACTTTC
D: TRBD1; J: TRBJ1-1; size: NA; V: TRBV5-5; CDR3: CASRPGTGINTEAFF; DNA: TGTGCCAGCAGACCTGGGACAGGGATTAACACTGAAGCTTTCTTT
D: TRBD1; J: TRBJ1-1; size: NA; V: TRBV5-1; CDR3: CASSLGRQGYTEVFF; DNA: TGCGCCAGCAGCTTGGGGCGACAGGGATACACTGAAGTTTTCTTT
D: NA; J: TRBJ2-3; size: NA; V: TRBV20-1; CDR3: CSARDLETRRSTDTQYF; DNA: TGCAGTGCTAGAGATCTTGAGACTAGGAGGAGCACAGATACGCAGTATTTT
D: NA; J: TRBJ2-1; size: few; V: TRBV12-3/TRBV12-4; CDR3: CASSPGARYNEQFF; DNA: TGTGCCAGCAGCCCTGGAGCGCGATACAATGAGCAGTTCTTC